This T cell receptor (beta chain) was observed in a study of blood T cell repertoires in COVID-19. Study-wide context: The study drew acute and convalescent COVID-19 samples from the United States, Italy and Spain.

The CDR3 totals 16 residues. Sequencing was performed with immunoSEQ multiplex PCR; in TCRdb, only in-frame clones are kept and a portion is missing. The table has 300,000 or so clones, around 84% seen once. The receptor was derived from a man between 65 and 85 years old with acute or convalescent COVID-19. The chain is built from TRBV21-1 and TRBJ2-7; TRBD1, the D gene given by the table, was not confirmed from the DNA. TRBV21-1 represents a pseudogene. Sequenced: peripheral blood. CDR3 coding DNA: TGTGCCAGCAGCAAAGGGGATCAGGGCCCCTACTACGAGCAGTACTTC. Residues: CASSKGDQGPYYEQYF.